This T cell receptor beta chain derives from a study of blood T cell repertoires in COVID-19. Across the whole study: Samples came from the United States, Italy and Spain, spanning acute and convalescent COVID-19.

This clone was seen a handful of times. Germline loops: CDR1 SNHLY, CDR2 FYNNEI. V was trimmed by 3 bases and J by 2 bases, leaving 15 bases between them. The CDR3 sequence is 16 residues long. In the original workflow: Reference gene primer amplification gave nucleated cell count estimates. The method was immunoSEQ multiplex PCR; TCRdb's version includes in-frame clones alone and lacks a portion of them. The DNA gave D and trimming, while V, J and clone size come from that table. The table lists 140,000 to 150,000 clones, about four fifths of them singletons. Material for sequencing was peripheral blood. The V call is TRBV2, the J call TRBJ2-3; tentatively, D is TRBD2 (7 bases). The TCR originated in a human donor with acute or convalescent COVID-19. The donor label of this sample is uncertain. The CDR3 loop reads CASSDPGGPYTDTQYF. Here the CDR3 DNA reads TGTGCCAGCAGTGATCCGGGGGGCCCCTACACAGATACGCAGTATTTT.